These T cell receptor beta chains were read from a single sample in a study of T cell responses to AZD1222 COVID-19 vaccine. The data were produced by immunoSEQ multiplex PCR, yet TCRdb's version contains in-frame clones alone and is incomplete. The sample lists some 99,000 clones, 70% to 90% seen once, with about 4.5% in the top ten. The specimen comprised peripheral blood, sampled 28 days after the second AZD1222 dose. The source is an adult who received the AZD1222 COVID-19 vaccine. Both conserved end residues are part of each CDR3. A D gene is named only where the DNA matches it firmly. Rows give clone size only sometimes, using once, few, many, or a class for an expanded clone.

CDR3,DNA,V,D,J,size
CASIFLTGSRFNEQFF,TGTGCCAGCATTTTTCTTACAGGGTCGCGGTTCAATGAGCAGTTCTTC,TRBV2,-,TRBJ2-1,-
CASSQGTPIGGRDSPLHF,TGTGCCAGCAGCCAAGGAACGCCAATAGGGGGTAGAGATTCACCCCTCCACTTT,TRBV3-1/TRBV3-2,-,TRBJ1-6,few
CASSSDYGYTF,TGTGCCAGCAGCTCAGACTATGGCTACACCTTC,TRBV7-2,-,TRBJ1-2,-
CASSLSPGDREFF,TGCGCCAGCAGCTTGTCCCCGGGGGACAGGGAGTTCTTC,TRBV5-1,TRBD1,TRBJ2-1,-
CASSLVARGDGYTF,TGCGCCAGCAGCTTGGTAGCCAGGGGTGATGGCTACACCTTC,TRBV5-1,-,TRBJ1-2,-
CASTNIPANTEAFF,TGTGCCAGTACCAATATTCCGGCGAACACTGAAGCTTTCTTT,TRBV19,-,TRBJ1-1,-
CASSYSANYGYTF,TGTGCCAGCAGTTACTCGGCTAACTATGGCTACACCTTC,TRBV6-5,-,TRBJ1-2,once
CASSWTHTDTQYF,TGTGCCAGCAGTTGGACTCACACAGATACGCAGTATTTT,TRBV6-2/TRBV6-3,-,TRBJ2-3,-
CASSLEPTGATGDYGYTF,TGCGCCAGCAGCTTGGAGCCTACAGGCGCCACAGGAGACTATGGCTACACCTTC,TRBV5-1,-,TRBJ1-2,-
CSASRNTEAFF,TGCAGTGCTAGCCGGAACACTGAAGCTTTCTTT,TRBV20-1,-,TRBJ1-1,-
CASRRTATNEKLFF,TGTGCCAGCAGGAGGACAGCAACTAATGAAAAACTGTTTTTT,TRBV11-2,-,TRBJ1-4,-
CAVGARSGYTF,TGTGCGGTCGGGGCCAGGAGTGGCTACACCTTC,TRBV19,-,TRBJ1-2,-
CASSFRGSFGGELFF,TGTGCCAGCAGCTTTCGGGGATCTTTCGGCGGGGAGCTGTTTTTT,TRBV7-2,-,TRBJ2-2,-
CASSYREDQPQHF,TGTGCCAGTAGTTACAGGGAGGATCAGCCCCAGCATTTT,TRBV19,-,TRBJ1-5,-
CASSHDPSGNPGELFF,TGTGCCAGCAGCCACGATCCCTCGGGAAACCCCGGGGAGCTGTTTTTT,TRBV7-9,-,TRBJ2-2,-
CASSFRGWGNTEAFF,TGTGCCAGCAGCTTCAGGGGATGGGGAAACACTGAAGCTTTCTTT,TRBV11-3,-,TRBJ1-1,-
CASSLISENSYNSPLHF,TGTGCCAGCAGTTTAATTAGTGAAAACTCCTATAATTCACCCCTCCACTTT,TRBV27,-,TRBJ1-6,-
CASSLWGADQPQHF,TGCGCCAGCAGCTTATGGGGGGCCGATCAGCCCCAGCATTTT,TRBV5-1,-,TRBJ1-5,-
CASSPQENYEQYF,TGTGCCAGCTCACCACAAGAGAACTACGAGCAGTACTTC,TRBV18,-,TRBJ2-7,-
CASSPPQGAGEKLFF,TGTGCCAGCTCACCACCCCAGGGGGCTGGGGAAAAACTGTTTTTT,TRBV18,TRBD1,TRBJ1-4,-
CASSATSGGSHEQYF,TGTGCCAGCAGCGCCACTAGCGGGGGGAGCCACGAGCAGTACTTC,TRBV7-9,TRBD2,TRBJ2-7,-
CSASRRGRNSEQFF,TGCAGTGCTAGTAGAAGGGGGCGCAACAGTGAGCAGTTCTTC,TRBV20-1,TRBD1,TRBJ2-1,-
CASSLVWRGTDTEAFF,TGTGCCAGCAGCTTAGTCTGGCGGGGGACCGACACTGAAGCTTTCTTT,TRBV7-9,-,TRBJ1-1,-
CASSPQGAMVNTEAFF,TGTGCCAGCAGCCCACAGGGGGCGATGGTGAACACTGAAGCTTTCTTT,TRBV3-1/TRBV3-2,TRBD1,TRBJ1-1,-
CASSLNTGPYNIQYF,TGCGCCAGCAGCCTGAATACCGGGCCCTATAACATTCAGTACTTC,TRBV5-1,-,TRBJ2-4,-
CASEKQGRSYEQYF,TGTGCCAGCGAAAAACAGGGTCGCTCCTACGAGCAGTACTTC,TRBV6-5,-,TRBJ2-7,-
CATSNSGGYTF,TGTGCCACCAGTAACTCAGGTGGCTACACCTTC,TRBV24-1,-,TRBJ1-2,-
CASRGTGVYEQYF,TGTGCCAGCAGAGGGACAGGGGTCTACGAGCAGTACTTC,TRBV25-1,TRBD1,TRBJ2-7,few
CASSRGDDTYEQYF,TGTGCCAGCAGCCGGGGCGACGATACCTACGAGCAGTACTTC,TRBV7-8,-,TRBJ2-7,once
CSARSREKQYF,TGCAGTGCTAGAAGTCGGGAGAAGCAGTACTTC,TRBV20-1,-,TRBJ2-7,-
CASSPPESWAKNIQYF,TGTGCCAGCTCACCACCAGAATCGTGGGCCAAAAACATTCAGTACTTC,TRBV18,-,TRBJ2-4,-
CASSEKGVGYGYTF,TGTGCCAGCAGTGAAAAGGGGGTCGGCTATGGCTACACCTTC,TRBV6-1,-,TRBJ1-2,-
CASSASGTGSGVWYF,TGCGCCAGCAGCGCATCCGGGACAGGGTCCGGCGTTTGGTACTTC,TRBV5-1,TRBD1,TRBJ2-4,-
CASSLERGGPDTQYF,TGCGCCAGCAGCTTGGAGCGGGGGGGCCCAGATACGCAGTATTTT,TRBV5-1,TRBD2,TRBJ2-3,-
CASSPKPQGVSEAFF,TGTGCCAGCTCACCAAAACCCCAGGGCGTTTCTGAAGCTTTCTTT,TRBV18,-,TRBJ1-1,-
CATSDRGTAYNEQFF,TGTGCCACCAGTGACCGCGGGACAGCCTACAATGAGCAGTTCTTC,TRBV24-1,-,TRBJ2-1,-
CAWSGGLGYEQYF,TGTGCCTGGAGTGGAGGGCTAGGGTACGAGCAGTACTTC,TRBV30,-,TRBJ2-7,-
CASSQEGVAGQFF,TGCGCCAGCAGCCAAGAAGGGGTAGCAGGGCAGTTCTTC,TRBV4-1,-,TRBJ2-1,-
CASSPPRTLRNQPQHF,TGTGCCAGCAGCCCTCCTAGGACCCTACGCAATCAGCCCCAGCATTTT,TRBV2,-,TRBJ1-5,-
CSVEGGSRGYGYTF,TGCAGCGTTGAAGGAGGGTCTCGAGGCTATGGCTACACCTTC,TRBV29-1,-,TRBJ1-2,-
CATSQIRGQGKQPQHF,TGTGCCACCAGCCAAATCAGGGGCCAGGGCAAGCAGCCCCAGCATTTT,TRBV15,-,TRBJ1-5,-
CASSLAGGLEQFF,TGCGCCAGCAGCTTGGCCGGGGGGCTTGAGCAGTTCTTC,TRBV5-1,-,TRBJ2-1,-
CASSLSEETQYF,TGCGCCAGCAGCTTGTCAGAAGAGACCCAGTACTTC,TRBV5-1,-,TRBJ2-5,once
CASRLTGDPEQFF,TGTGCCAGCAGACTAACAGGGGACCCTGAGCAGTTCTTC,TRBV6-5,TRBD1,TRBJ2-1,-